This T cell receptor (beta chain) was found in a study of technical replicates of blood from a few donors. Germline values: CDR1 SEHNR, CDR2 FQNEAQ (reference sequence). CDR3 length equals 13 residues. The V and J ends lost 4 bases and 3 bases respectively, with 9 bases between them. The assay was immunoSEQ multiplex PCR, and TCRdb's table has in-frame clones only and misses some. The sample lists tens of thousands of clones; nearly 98% were seen once. The sample comprised T cells isolated from PBMCs. The chain combines TRBV7-9 with TRBJ2-5; D call uncertain. This sequence originates from a human donor in good health. In DNA, the CDR3 is TGTGCCAGCAGCTACGAGGAGAAAGAGACCCAGTACTTC. It yields the protein CASSYEEKETQYF.